The source of this T cell receptor (beta chain) is a study of radiotherapy plus CTLA-4 blockade in lung cancer. The protocol was immunoSEQ multiplex PCR, while the TCRdb copy is restricted to in-frame clones and leaves out a portion. The data hold about 66,000 clones, with around four fifths observed a single time. Germline CDR1 MDHEN, CDR2 SYDVKM. This CDR3 comprises 16 residues. V shed 4 bases and J 4 bases; nucleotides not matched to a gene: 9. This clone has just a few counts. V is TRBV28 and J is TRBJ1-4; 7 nucleotides line up with TRBD1. Sequenced material: peripheral blood, taken from a patient treated with radiotherapy plus ipilimumab. The source of this sequence is a human donor with non-small cell lung cancer who had a partial response to radiotherapy plus ipilimumab. The CDR3 protein is CASSSPGTADNEKLFF. The CDR3 bases are TGTGCCAGCAGTTCGCCCGGGACAGCTGATAATGAAAAACTGTTTTTT. The variable domain in full, completed from reference TRBV28 and TRBJ1-4, reads DVKVTQSSRYLVKRTGEKVFLECVQDMDHENMFWYRQDPGLGLRLIYFSYDVKMKEKGDIPEGYSVSREKKERFSLILESASTNQTSMYLCASSSPGTADNEKLFFGSGTQLSVL.